The T cell receptor (beta chain) described here comes from a study of T cells in Graves' hyperthyroidism and ophthalmopathy. Study information: Upon initial diagnosis and before any treatment, peripheral blood was collected.

TCR beta CDR3 regions were amplified from RNA. HTBI primers were used for first-round RT-PCR of the TCR CDR3. MiXCR, run by TCRdb on the multiplex PCR reads, gives a single entry per CDR3 protein. The table lists 700,000 to 850,000 distinct CDR3 sequences, around a third of them singletons, with around 30% in the top ten. This clonotype was picked up many times. The CDR3 totals 14 residues. CDR1 and CDR2 from the germline V gene are SEHNR and FQNEAQ (reference sequence). Trimming removed 3 bases from V and 6 bases from J, with 14 bases in between. The chain is built from TRBV7-9 and TRBJ1-2, with no clear D. Sequencing was carried out using blood. This receptor was taken from a woman in her forties with Graves' hyperthyroidism. The CDR3 reads CASSFGSGGNGYTF. The CDR3 region has the DNA TGTGCCAGCAGCTTCGGGAGTGGAGGGAATGGCTACACCTTC.